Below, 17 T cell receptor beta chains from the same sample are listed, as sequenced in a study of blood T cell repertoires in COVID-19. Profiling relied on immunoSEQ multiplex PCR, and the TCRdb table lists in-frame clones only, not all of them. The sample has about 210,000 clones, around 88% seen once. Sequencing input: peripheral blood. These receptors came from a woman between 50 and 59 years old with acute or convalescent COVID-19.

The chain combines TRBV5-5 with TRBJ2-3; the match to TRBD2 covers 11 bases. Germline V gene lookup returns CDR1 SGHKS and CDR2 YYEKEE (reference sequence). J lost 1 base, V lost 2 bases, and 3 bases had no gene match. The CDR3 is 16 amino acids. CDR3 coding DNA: TGTGCCAGCAGCTTTACGACTAGCGGGGGCACAGATACGCAGTATTTT. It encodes CASSFTTSGGTDTQYF.

DNA of the CDR3: TGTGCCAGCAGCCTGGGAGGCACAGATACGCAGTATTTT. Its protein is CASSLGGTDTQYF. V and J are TRBV7-3 and TRBJ2-3; D possibly corresponds to TRBD2 (5 bases). V lost 5 bases to trimming and J lost 1 base, with 7 bases between them. CDR1 and CDR2 (germline): SGHTA, FQGTGA. The CDR3 is 13 residues long.

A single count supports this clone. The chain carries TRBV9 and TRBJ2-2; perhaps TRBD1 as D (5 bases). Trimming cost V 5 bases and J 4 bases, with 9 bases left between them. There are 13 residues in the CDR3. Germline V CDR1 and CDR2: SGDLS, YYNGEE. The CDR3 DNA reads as TGTGCCAGCAGTGCAGGGCTCACCGGGGAGCTGTTTTTT. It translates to CASSAGLTGELFF.

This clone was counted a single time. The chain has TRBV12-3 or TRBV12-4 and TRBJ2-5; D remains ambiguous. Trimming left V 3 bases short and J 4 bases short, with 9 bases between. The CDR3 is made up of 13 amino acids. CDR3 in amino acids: CASSFSSGETQYF. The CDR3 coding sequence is TGTGCCAGCAGTTTTAGCAGTGGAGAGACCCAGTACTTC.

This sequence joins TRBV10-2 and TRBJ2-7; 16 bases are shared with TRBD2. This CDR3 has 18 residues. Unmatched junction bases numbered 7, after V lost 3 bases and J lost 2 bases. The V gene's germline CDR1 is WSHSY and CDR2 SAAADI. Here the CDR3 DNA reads TGCGCCAGCAGTGATCGCACCGGGACTAGCGGGAGGGCCTACGAGCAGTACTTC. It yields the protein CASSDRTGTSGRAYEQYF.

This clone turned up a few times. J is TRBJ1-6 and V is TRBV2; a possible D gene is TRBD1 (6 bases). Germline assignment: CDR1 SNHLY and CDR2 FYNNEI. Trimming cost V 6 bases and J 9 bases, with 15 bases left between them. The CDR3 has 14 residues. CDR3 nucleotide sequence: TGTGCCAGCAGGACACAGGGCGCCGGTTCACCCCTCCACTTT. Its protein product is CASRTQGAGSPLHF.

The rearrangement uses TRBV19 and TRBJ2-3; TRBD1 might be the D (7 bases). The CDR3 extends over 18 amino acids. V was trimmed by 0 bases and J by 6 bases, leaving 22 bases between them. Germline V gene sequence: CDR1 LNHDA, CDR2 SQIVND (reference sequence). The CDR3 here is CASSIDPPGGSSRDTQYF. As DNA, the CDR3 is TGTGCCAGTAGTATAGATCCCCCAGGGGGGTCCTCCAGGGATACGCAGTATTTT. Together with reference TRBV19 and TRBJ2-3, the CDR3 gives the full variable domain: DGGITQSPKYLFRKEGQNVTLSCEQNLNHDAMYWYRQDPGQGLRLIYYSQIVNDFQKGDIAEGYSVSREKKESFPLTVTSAQKNPTAFYLCASSIDPPGGSSRDTQYFGPGTRLTVL.

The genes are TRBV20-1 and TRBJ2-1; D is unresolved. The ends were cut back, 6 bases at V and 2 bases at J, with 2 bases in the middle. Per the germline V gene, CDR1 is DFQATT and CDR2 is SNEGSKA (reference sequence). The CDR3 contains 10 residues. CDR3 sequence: CSATYNEQFF. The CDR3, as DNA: TGCAGTGCCACCTACAATGAGCAGTTCTTC.

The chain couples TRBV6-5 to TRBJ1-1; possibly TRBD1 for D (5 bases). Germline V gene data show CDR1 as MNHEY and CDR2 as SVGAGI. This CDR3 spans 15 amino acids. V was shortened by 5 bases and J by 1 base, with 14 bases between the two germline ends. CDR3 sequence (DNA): TGTGCCAGCAGTCCACGTATAAGGGGGAACACTGAAGCTTTCTTT. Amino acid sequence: CASSPRIRGNTEAFF.

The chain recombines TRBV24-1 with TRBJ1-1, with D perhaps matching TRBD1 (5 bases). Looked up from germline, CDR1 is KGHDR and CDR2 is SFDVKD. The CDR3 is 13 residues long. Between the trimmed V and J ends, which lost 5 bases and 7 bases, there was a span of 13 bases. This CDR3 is CATSAPLTGEAFF. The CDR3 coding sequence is TGTGCCACCAGTGCCCCCCTCACAGGTGAAGCTTTCTTT.

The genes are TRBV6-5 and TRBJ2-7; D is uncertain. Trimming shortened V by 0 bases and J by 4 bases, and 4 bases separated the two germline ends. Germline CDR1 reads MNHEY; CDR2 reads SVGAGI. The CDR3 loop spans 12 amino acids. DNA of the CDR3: TGTGCCAGCAGTTACTCGTCATACGAGCAGTACTTC. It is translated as CASSYSSYEQYF.

In nucleotides, the CDR3 is TGTGCCAGCAGTGAAGCGGGAGGGAGCTCCTACGAGCAGTACTTC. This gives the protein CASSEAGGSSYEQYF. The chain employs TRBV2 and TRBJ2-7, with 7 bases matching TRBD2. Germline CDR1 is SNHLY and CDR2 is FYNNEI. J was trimmed by 0 bases and V by 0 bases; bases with no gene match: 2. CDR3 length: 15 residues.

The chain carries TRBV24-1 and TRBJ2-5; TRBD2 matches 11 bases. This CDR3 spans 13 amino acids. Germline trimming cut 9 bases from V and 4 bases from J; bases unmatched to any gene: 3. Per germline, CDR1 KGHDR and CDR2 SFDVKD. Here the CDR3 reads CATPGLAGETQYF. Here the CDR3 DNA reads TGTGCCACCCCCGGACTAGCGGGAGAGACCCAGTACTTC.

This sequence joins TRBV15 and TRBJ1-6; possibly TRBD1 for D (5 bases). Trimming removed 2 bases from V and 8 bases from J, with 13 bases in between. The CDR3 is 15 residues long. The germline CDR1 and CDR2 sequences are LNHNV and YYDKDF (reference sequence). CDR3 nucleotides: TGTGCCACCAGCAGACAACAGGTTGGGGATTCACCCCTCCACTTT. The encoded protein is CATSRQQVGDSPLHF.

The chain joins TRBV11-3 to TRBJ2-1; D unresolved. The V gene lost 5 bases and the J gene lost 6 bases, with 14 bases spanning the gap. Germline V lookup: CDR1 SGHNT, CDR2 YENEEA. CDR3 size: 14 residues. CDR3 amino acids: CASSRFPVSNEQFF. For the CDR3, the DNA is TGTGCCAGCAGCCGCTTCCCCGTTAGCAATGAGCAGTTCTTC. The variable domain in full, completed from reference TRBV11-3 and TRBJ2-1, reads EAGVVQSPRYKIIEKKQPVAFWCNPISGHNTLYWYLQNLGQGPELLIRYENEEAVDDSQLPKDRFSAERLKGVDSTLKIQPAELGDSAVYLCASSRFPVSNEQFFGPGTRLTVL.

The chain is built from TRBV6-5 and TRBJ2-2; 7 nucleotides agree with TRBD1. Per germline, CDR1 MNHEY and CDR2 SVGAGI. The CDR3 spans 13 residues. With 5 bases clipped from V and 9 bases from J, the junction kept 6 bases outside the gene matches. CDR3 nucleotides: TGTGCCAGCAGTACAGGGGTCGGGAGGGAGCTGTTTTTT. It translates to CASSTGVGRELFF.

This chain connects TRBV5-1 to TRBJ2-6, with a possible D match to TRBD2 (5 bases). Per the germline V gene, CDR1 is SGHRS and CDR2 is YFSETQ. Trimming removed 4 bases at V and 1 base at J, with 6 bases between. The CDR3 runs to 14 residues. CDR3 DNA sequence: TGCGCCAGCAGCCGGGGATCTGGGGCCAACGTCCTGACTTTC. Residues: CASSRGSGANVLTF.